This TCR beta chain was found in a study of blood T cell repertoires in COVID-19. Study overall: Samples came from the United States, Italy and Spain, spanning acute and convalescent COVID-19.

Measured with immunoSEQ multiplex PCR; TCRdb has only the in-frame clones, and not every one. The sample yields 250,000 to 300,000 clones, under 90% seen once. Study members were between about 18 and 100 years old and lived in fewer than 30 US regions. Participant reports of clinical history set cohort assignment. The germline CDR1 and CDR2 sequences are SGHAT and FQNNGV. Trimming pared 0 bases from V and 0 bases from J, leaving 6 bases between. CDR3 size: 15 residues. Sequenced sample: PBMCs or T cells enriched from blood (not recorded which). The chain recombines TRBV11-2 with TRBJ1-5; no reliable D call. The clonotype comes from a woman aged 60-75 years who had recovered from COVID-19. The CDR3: CASSLDGYSNQPQHF. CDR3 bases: TGTGCCAGCAGCTTAGACGGGTATAGCAATCAGCCCCAGCATTTT. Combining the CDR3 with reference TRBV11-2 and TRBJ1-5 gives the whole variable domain EAGVAQSPRYKIIEKRQSVAFWCNPISGHATLYWYQQILGQGPKLLIQFQNNGVVDDSQLPKDRFSAERLKGVDSTLKIQPAKLEDSAVYLCASSLDGYSNQPQHFGDGTRLSIL.